What follows are 32 T cell receptor beta chains derived from one specimen sequenced in a study of blood T cell repertoires in COVID-19. Generated by immunoSEQ multiplex PCR, the TCRdb table keeps only in-frame clones and is missing some. The sample includes under 40,000 clones, almost 80% of them seen just once. What was sequenced was peripheral blood. These receptors originate from a woman aged 55-75 years with acute or convalescent COVID-19.

The rearrangement joins TRBV6-5 to TRBJ1-1; the D is unclear. Trimming cost V 0 bases and J 4 bases, with 12 bases left between them. Germline V lookup: CDR1 MNHEY, CDR2 SVGAGI. There are 15 residues in the CDR3. The CDR3 is CASSYSKAGSTEAFF. The CDR3 coding sequence is TGTGCCAGCAGTTACTCGAAGGCCGGGTCCACTGAAGCTTTCTTT.

The rearrangement uses TRBV4-1 and TRBJ2-7, with TRBD2 as a possible D gene (5 bases). This CDR3 is 15 amino acids long. The germline CDR1 and CDR2 sequences are MGHRA and YSYEKL. V was shortened by 4 bases and J by 3 bases, with 16 bases between the two germline ends. CDR3 sequence: CASSRHAGENYEQYF. The CDR3 bases are TGCGCCAGCAGCCGTCACGCCGGGGAAAACTACGAGCAGTACTTC.

The chain recombines TRBV14 with TRBJ2-5; tentative D call: TRBD2 (6 bases). The CDR3 is 15 residues long. Between the trimmed V and J ends, which lost 0 bases and 5 bases, there was a span of 13 bases. Germline CDR1 is SGHDN and CDR2 is FVKESK. The CDR3 DNA sequence: TGTGCCAGCAGCCAAGAGGACACCCGGGAGGAGACCCAGTACTTC. Protein product: CASSQEDTREETQYF.

This sequence joins TRBV5-1 and TRBJ2-3; D unclear. The CDR3 sequence is 12 residues long. Germline values: CDR1 SGHRS, CDR2 YFSETQ. Trimming shortened V by 3 bases and J by 2 bases, and 4 bases separated the two germline ends. The CDR3 DNA follows: TGCGCCAGCAGCTATCACACAGATACGCAGTATTTT. Protein: CASSYHTDTQYF.

The chain joins TRBV9 to TRBJ1-6; possibly TRBD1 for D (5 bases). There are 17 residues in the CDR3. Germline V CDR1 and CDR2: SGDLS, YYNGEE. V shed 4 bases and J shed 7 bases, with 21 bases lying between them. Here the CDR3 DNA reads TGTGCCAGCAGCCCCCAAATGGGGGGAGGGTCGAATTCACCCCTCCACTTT. It codes for CASSPQMGGGSNSPLHF.

The chain carries TRBV15 and TRBJ1-2, with 8 bases identical to TRBD1. With 0 bases clipped from V and 6 bases from J, the junction kept 6 bases outside the gene matches. Germline V gene data show CDR1 as LNHNV and CDR2 as YYDKDF (reference sequence). The CDR3 runs 15 residues. The CDR3 reads CATSRDWSRGHGYTF. The CDR3 coding sequence is TGTGCCACCAGCAGAGATTGGAGCAGGGGGCATGGCTACACCTTC.

This clone was recorded once. This chain links TRBV5-1 with TRBJ1-2; 9 nucleotides match TRBD1. The CDR3 contains 15 residues. Germline V gene sequence: CDR1 SGHRS, CDR2 YFSETQ. The V segment lost 4 bases and the J segment 3 bases; nucleotides outside the gene matches: 7. This chain's CDR3 is CASSRDRVKDYGYTF. The CDR3 DNA follows: TGCGCCAGCAGCAGGGACAGGGTGAAAGACTATGGCTACACCTTC.

The genes are TRBV4-1 and TRBJ2-3, with a possible D match to TRBD2 (6 bases). Trimming removed 1 base from V and 3 bases from J, with 11 bases in between. The germline CDR1 and CDR2 sequences are MGHRA and YSYEKL. The CDR3 consists of 15 residues. CDR3 coding DNA: TGCGCCAGCAGCCAAGTTGGGCGGGAAACAGATACGCAGTATTTT. Encoded protein: CASSQVGRETDTQYF.

In this sample, this clone turned up a few times. Other DNA sequences in this sample translate to the same CDR3. This chain connects TRBV25-1 to TRBJ1-2, with 7 positions matching TRBD1. The CDR3 runs to 14 residues. V shed 4 bases, J shed 1 base, and the junction held 3 bases outside the gene matches. Germline CDR1 reads MGHDK; CDR2 reads SYGVNS. CDR3 sequence: CASSGQGFNYGYTF. The CDR3 DNA is TGTGCCAGCAGTGGACAGGGATTTAACTATGGCTACACCTTC.

CDR3: CASSWTGALISGNTIYF. CDR3 DNA: TGCGCCAGCAGCTGGACAGGGGCCCTTATCTCTGGAAACACCATATATTTT. The V and J genes are TRBV5-1 and TRBJ1-3; 9 bases align to TRBD1. In germline, CDR1 is SGHRS, CDR2 YFSETQ. This CDR3 contains 17 residues. J gave up 0 bases and V 3 bases, and 7 bases lay outside the gene matches.

V and J are TRBV11-2 and TRBJ2-5, with TRBD2 matching over 8 bases. V shed 5 bases and J 4 bases; nucleotides not matched to a gene: 12. The CDR3 runs to 16 residues. CDR1 is SGHAT, CDR2 FQNNGV, per germline. The CDR3 nucleotides read TGTGCCAGCAGCGCCGCTGGCGGGGGGCCAGCAGAGACCCAGTACTTC. This encodes CASSAAGGGPAETQYF.

The J gene is TRBJ2-7, the V gene TRBV10-3; 10 bases are a match to TRBD1. The CDR3 has 13 amino acids. Trimming took 7 bases from V and 5 from J; bases not matched to a gene: 5. Germline CDR1 reads ENHRY; CDR2 reads SYGVKD. The CDR3 sequence is CAITGTGDHEQYF. The DNA of the CDR3 is TGTGCCATCACCGGGACAGGGGATCACGAGCAGTACTTC.

The sample holds a few counts of this clone. The chain employs TRBV5-8 and TRBJ2-5; TRBD1 aligns across 7 bases. Looked up from germline, CDR1 is SGHTS and CDR2 is YDEGEE. Trimming cost V 5 bases and J 4 bases; bases outside gene matches: 8. CDR3 length: 14 residues. Here the CDR3 reads CASRQQGSAETQYF. Written as DNA, the CDR3 is TGTGCCAGCAGACAACAGGGGAGCGCAGAGACCCAGTACTTC.

The chain links TRBV9 to TRBJ1-1; TRBD1 agrees at 8 bases. V trimming: 0 bases; J trimming: 1 base; junction bases outside the gene matches: 11. This CDR3 region has 18 residues. The germline CDR1 and CDR2 sequences are SGDLS and YYNGEE. The CDR3 protein is CASSVAPRTGTPNTEAFF. CDR3 in DNA: TGTGCCAGCAGCGTAGCTCCAAGGACAGGGACGCCGAACACTGAAGCTTTCTTT.

The chain employs TRBV7-8 and TRBJ1-1, with TRBD1 as a possible D gene (6 bases). The CDR3 sequence is 16 residues long. CDR1 SGHVS and CDR2 FQNEAQ come from the germline V gene. V was clipped by 4 bases and J by 7 bases, with 22 bases between them. Written as DNA, the CDR3 is TGTGCCAGCAGCTCCGTAGGGACACCTCACGCCATTGAAGCTTTCTTT. Translating gives CASSSVGTPHAIEAFF.

This clone was found a few times. This chain joins TRBV6-5 and TRBJ1-1, with D possibly being TRBD1 (5 bases). V shed 7 bases and J shed 6 bases, with 15 bases lying between them. Per germline, CDR1 MNHEY and CDR2 SVGAGI. This CDR3 contains 13 residues. CDR3 amino acids: CASKVIRDPEAFF. Here the CDR3 DNA reads TGTGCCAGCAAAGTGATCAGGGATCCTGAAGCTTTCTTT.

The genes are TRBV4-1 and TRBJ2-7; D ambiguous. V was clipped by 1 base and J by 3 bases, with 13 bases between them. Germline V lookup: CDR1 MGHRA, CDR2 YSYEKL. The CDR3 spans 15 residues. The CDR3 loop is CASSQAPPVNYEQYF. The CDR3, as DNA: TGCGCCAGCAGCCAAGCCCCGCCAGTTAACTACGAGCAGTACTTC.

This chain links TRBV18 with TRBJ1-1; 8 bases are shared with TRBD1. This CDR3 contains 16 residues. Trimming at V came to 0 bases and at J to 4 bases, leaving 7 bases not matched to a gene. Germline CDR1 KGHSH, CDR2 LQKENI. In DNA, the CDR3 is TGTGCCAGCTCACCACCGAGGCAGGGGGCGAGCACTGAAGCTTTCTTT. Residues: CASSPPRQGASTEAFF.

This clone was detected only once. This chain links TRBV9 with TRBJ1-2, with 7 bases that match TRBD1. This CDR3 region has 12 residues. Losses at the gene ends were 4 bases for V and 8 bases for J; bases not matched to a gene: 5. Germline loops: CDR1 SGDLS, CDR2 YYNGEE. The CDR3: CASSPRGKGYTF. Here the CDR3 DNA reads TGTGCCAGCAGCCCCAGGGGGAAGGGCTACACCTTC.

This sequence joins TRBV6-6 and TRBJ1-2; TRBD1 matches at 8 bases. CDR3 length equals 14 residues. The junction had 6 bases not matched to a gene; V was cut back by 5 bases and J by 4 bases. The V gene's germline CDR1 is MNHNY and CDR2 SVGAGI (reference sequence). As DNA, the CDR3 is TGTGCCAGCAGTCTCCAGGGGGCGGGCTATGGCTACACCTTC. Protein sequence: CASSLQGAGYGYTF.

The V call is TRBV25-1, the J call TRBJ2-7; 10 positions agree with TRBD1. The J segment lost 4 bases and the V segment lost 5 bases, leaving 11 bases of the junction unmatched. Per the germline V gene, CDR1 is MGHDK and CDR2 is SYGVNS. The CDR3 is 16 residues long. CDR3 sequence: CASSSTRDRGTYEQYF. Written as DNA, the CDR3 is TGTGCCAGCAGTTCGACCCGGGACAGGGGTACTTACGAGCAGTACTTC.

The chain carries TRBV10-3 and TRBJ1-2; 7 positions agree with TRBD1. Trimming cost V 6 bases and J 7 bases; bases outside gene matches: 11. Germline values: CDR1 ENHRY, CDR2 SYGVKD. The CDR3 extends over 14 amino acids. The CDR3 DNA follows: TGTGCCATCAGGGGAATGGACAGGTCAGGTGGCTACACCTTC. Its translation is CAIRGMDRSGGYTF.

This chain uses TRBV29-1 with TRBJ1-1; unclear D gene. Germline CDR1 and CDR2: SQVTM and ANQGSEA. V was shortened by 5 bases and J by 3 bases, with 13 bases between the two germline ends. The CDR3 is 13 residues long. CDR3 coding DNA: TGCAGCGTTCGTCAGGTGGAGGACACTGAAGCTTTCTTT. This encodes CSVRQVEDTEAFF.

The gene calls are TRBV5-4 and TRBJ1-2, with a weak D call TRBD1 (6 bases). CDR1 SGHNT and CDR2 YYREEE come from the germline V gene (reference sequence). Trimming shortened V by 4 bases and J by 0 bases, and 10 bases separated the two germline ends. CDR3 length equals 14 residues. The CDR3 DNA sequence: TGTGCCAGCAGCCCGAACAGGGCTAACTATGGCTACACCTTC. It encodes CASSPNRANYGYTF.

Only one count was recorded for this clone. V and J are TRBV19 and TRBJ2-3, with D possibly matching TRBD1 (5 bases). The V gene's germline CDR1 is LNHDA and CDR2 SQIVND (reference sequence). CDR3 length: 13 residues. V was shortened by 3 bases and J by 4 bases, with 8 bases between the two germline ends. The CDR3: CASSIAGPDTQYF. The DNA for the CDR3 is TGTGCCAGTAGTATCGCAGGGCCAGATACGCAGTATTTT.

The chain joins TRBV5-4 to TRBJ1-2, with 9 bases fitting TRBD1. The germline V gene has CDR1 SGHNT and CDR2 YYREEE (reference sequence). V lost 4 bases and J lost 3; bases outside the gene matches: 7. This CDR3 spans 15 amino acids. The CDR3 sequence is CASSPGTGSYYGYTF. The CDR3 DNA follows: TGTGCCAGCAGCCCTGGGACAGGGTCTTACTATGGCTACACCTTC.

This chain uses TRBV5-1 with TRBJ1-4; 7 nucleotides align to TRBD1. The CDR3 sequence is 13 residues long. After removal of 6 bases from V and 5 bases from J, the junction contained 4 bases not matched to a gene. Germline V gene sequence: CDR1 SGHRS, CDR2 YFSETQ. In DNA, the CDR3 is TGCGCCAGCAAAAGACAGGGAAATGAAAAACTGTTTTTT. Its protein is CASKRQGNEKLFF.

The chain links TRBV28 to TRBJ2-3; D remains unclear. CDR1 and CDR2 from the germline V gene are MDHEN and SYDVKM. V was pared by 3 bases and J by 0 bases, with 10 bases between. This CDR3 region has 15 residues. CDR3 sequence reads: CASSFFPTSTDTQYF. Written as DNA, the CDR3 is TGTGCCAGCAGTTTTTTCCCAACTAGCACAGATACGCAGTATTTT.

The rearrangement links TRBV27 to TRBJ1-2, with TRBD1 matching 8 bases. The CDR3 has 13 residues. Losses at the gene ends were 8 bases for V and 8 bases for J; bases not matched to a gene: 10. Germline assignment: CDR1 MNHEY and CDR2 SMNVEV (reference sequence). CDR3 loop: CASGGTGRRGYTF. The CDR3, as DNA: TGTGCCAGCGGAGGGACAGGACGGAGGGGCTACACCTTC.

CDR3 protein: CASSVSGLSTDTQYF. The CDR3 DNA is TGTGCCAGCAGCGTCTCAGGGTTAAGCACAGATACGCAGTATTTT. The rearrangement uses TRBV9 and TRBJ2-3; D is possibly TRBD1 (5 bases). Germline V gene lookup returns CDR1 SGDLS and CDR2 YYNGEE. This CDR3 is 15 amino acids long. Trimming stripped 2 bases from V and 0 bases from J, with 10 bases between.

This clone was seen only once. The J gene is TRBJ1-6, the V gene TRBV5-1; a weak D match, TRBD1 (6 bases). CDR3 length: 14 residues. V lost 4 bases and J lost 8, with 13 bases in between. CDR1 is SGHRS, CDR2 YFSETQ, per germline. This CDR3 reads CASSLGQTHSPLHF. CDR3 sequence (DNA): TGCGCCAGCAGCCTCGGACAGACCCATTCACCCCTCCACTTT.

V and J are TRBV7-9 and TRBJ1-1, with D perhaps TRBD1 (5 bases). This CDR3 is built from 13 residues. The V gene lost 8 bases and the J gene lost 0 bases, with 10 bases spanning the gap. Germline loops: CDR1 SEHNR, CDR2 FQNEAQ (reference sequence). CDR3 nucleotides: TGTGCCAGCTGGGGCACGGTGAACACTGAAGCTTTCTTT. It specifies CASWGTVNTEAFF. Together with reference TRBV7-9 and TRBJ1-1, the CDR3 gives the full variable domain: DTGVSQNPRHKITKRGQNVTFRCDPISEHNRLYWYRQTLGQGPEFLTYFQNEAQLEKSRLLSDRFSAERPKGSFSTLEIQRTEQGDSAMYLCASWGTVNTEAFFGQGTRLTVV.